What follows is one T cell receptor (beta chain) and its context. This clonotype occurred a few times. Its antigen is still unknown. Per-base qualities were not stored, and no clone one base away is much larger. The data belong to a study of breast tumors, draining lymph nodes, adjacent tissues (dated by TCRdb to 2016 to 2017). For context, the study as a whole: Breast cancer patients provided tumor, adjacent nontumor tissue and axillary lymph nodes, and the study compared the TCR beta repertoires across these three sources. In human breast cancer, the study set out to assess how tumor, surrounding tissue and draining lymph node repertoires relate to one another and whether T cells might be exchanged between them. Paper-wide results and their limitations: T-cell repertoire diversity in tumors was found to be lower than in lymph nodes but higher than in nontumor tissue, and preferential V and J gene usage was observed. The data were considered consistent with most tumor T cells being derived from the lymph node and subsequently expanding within tumor tissue. The similarity between tumor and nontumor tissue repertoires was significantly greater in luminal-like breast cancer than in basal-like breast cancer. Rather than being directly demonstrated, the conclusion that tumor T cells originate in lymph nodes was presented as consistent with a hypothesis.

Lymph node samples were obtained from the axillary draining lymph nodes of breast cancer patients. Trimming leaves V shorter by 5 bases and J shorter by 9 bases, with the junction holding 2 bases beyond the gene matches. From the germline V gene (reference sequence), CDR1 is LNHDA and CDR2 is SQIVND. From the cysteine through the phenylalanine, the CDR3 covers 13 amino acids. The CDR3 DNA has 39 bases and is translated from base 1. Sequencing was carried out with an Illumina HiSeq 2000. Multiplex PCR amplification was used to build the TCR beta chain libraries. The amplified TCR beta chain products were analyzed by high-throughput sequencing. In TCRdb, the public reads were trimmed at Q25 with fastp and aligned with MiXCR, with productive beta chains retained. Rows with one shared CDR3 protein collapse into an entry with the most common genes and DNA. For this sample there are about 270,000 distinct CDR3 sequences; more than 30% appear just once. Roughly 1.2% of the sample rests with the top ten.

Material for sequencing was axillary lymph node tissue. The sequence derives from a female donor with breast cancer. Some clones in this sample may be carry-over from other donors' samples. The rearranged segments are TRBV19 and TRBJ2-1, with 12 middle bases fitting TRBD2. The CDR3 region reads CASSLGLAGEQFF. The bases are TGTGCCAGTAGTCTGGGACTAGCGGGTGAGCAGTTCTTC.